This TCR beta chain was retrieved from a study of response to subunit inactivated influenza vaccine (dated by TCRdb to about 2018). Looking at the study overall: The study used deep quantitative T cell receptor repertoire profiling to track responses to a trivalent subunit inactivated influenza vaccine.

The germline V gene provides CDR1 MGHRA and CDR2 YSYEKL. Including cysteine and phenylalanine, the CDR3 has 19 amino acids. Only the CDR3 DNA is retained, 57 bases long and in frame from the first base. The V end gives up 1 base and the J end 3 bases, leaving 7 bases in the junction not matched to a gene. As for this clonotype: What antigen it recognizes has not been identified. No per-base quality is available; no much larger clone lies one base away.

Receptor amplification or capture employed RT-PCR. Sequencing relied on an Illumina HiSeq 2500. Using fastp trimming at Q25 and MiXCR clonotype assembly, TCRdb reanalyzed the public sequencing data and kept in-frame beta chains. Rows are combined by CDR3 protein, so each entry shows the most common genes and DNA. Within this sample are over 650,000 distinct CDR3 sequences, with less than 20% of them counted one time only. In total, the top ten clones hold approximately 11% of the sample. The investigation overall reported the following: The authors suggested that each seasonal influenza vaccination may recruit only a limited number of new T cells.

This chain is built from TRBV4-1 and TRBJ2-1, with 15 bases matching TRBD2. The sequence was collected from a man aged 50 or older who received an inactivated influenza vaccine. Donor details come from another sample of the same person, matched by shared clones. The material sequenced was PBMCs from blood, taken less than 6 days after vaccination. The DNA sequence reads TGCGCCAGCAGCCAAGTGGGGACTAGCGGGGGGTCATACTACAATGAGCAGTTCTTC. It is translated as CASSQVGTSGGSYYNEQFF.